The present entry profiles one T cell receptor (beta chain) with its context. The CDR3 is 16 amino acids. Trimming took 4 bases from V and 3 from J; bases not matched to a gene: 10. Germline lookup yields CDR1 SGDLS and CDR2 YYNGEE. The sample is drawn from a study of blood T cell repertoires in COVID-19. Across the whole study: The United States, Italy and Spain supplied acute and convalescent COVID-19 samples. PBMCs, B-cell-depleted T cells, or T cells provided the cDNA or gDNA that made up the material.

Clones were sequenced by immunoSEQ multiplex PCR, and TCRdb holds only the in-frame ones, with some missing. This sample yields fewer than 250,000 clones, of which over 80% are seen a single time; 5% to 7% belongs to the top ten. The rearrangement uses TRBV9 and TRBJ2-3; 8 bases align to TRBD2. Source material: peripheral blood. The TCR sequence derives from an older woman with active or convalescent COVID-19. CDR3 DNA: TGTGCCAGCAGCCCTGGGAGCGGGGGAGGTACAGATACGCAGTATTTT. Translation gives CASSPGSGGGTDTQYF. Variable domain in full (rest from reference TRBV9 and TRBJ2-3): DSGVTQTPKHLITATGQRVTLRCSPRSGDLSVYWYQQSLDQGLQFLIQYYNGEERAKGNILERFSAQQFPDLHSELNLSSLELGDSALYFCASSPGSGGGTDTQYFGPGTRLTVL.